This TCR beta chain stems from a study of blood T cell repertoires in COVID-19. Looking at the study overall: Acute-phase and convalescent COVID-19 samples originated in the United States, Italy and Spain. T cells, B-cell-depleted T cells, or PBMCs supplied cDNA or gDNA.

Original processing notes: The authors estimated nucleated cell counts from reference gene primer amplification. TCRdb's table, derived via immunoSEQ multiplex PCR, lists solely in-frame clones and lacks some. V, J and clone size derive from that table, while D and trimming were established from the DNA sequence. Of about 62,000 clones listed, roughly 85% are singletons. Germline CDR1 and CDR2: MNHEY and SVGAGI. With 4 bases removed from V and 3 bases from J, the gap between germline ends came to 10 bases. This CDR3 comprises 13 residues. What was sequenced was peripheral blood. The receptor's source is an elderly woman with acute or convalescent COVID-19. This chain connects TRBV6-5 to TRBJ2-7; tentatively, D is TRBD1 (5 bases). The CDR3 loop is CASSWQGNYEQYF. CDR3 nucleotide sequence: TGTGCCAGCAGTTGGCAGGGAAACTACGAGCAGTACTTC.